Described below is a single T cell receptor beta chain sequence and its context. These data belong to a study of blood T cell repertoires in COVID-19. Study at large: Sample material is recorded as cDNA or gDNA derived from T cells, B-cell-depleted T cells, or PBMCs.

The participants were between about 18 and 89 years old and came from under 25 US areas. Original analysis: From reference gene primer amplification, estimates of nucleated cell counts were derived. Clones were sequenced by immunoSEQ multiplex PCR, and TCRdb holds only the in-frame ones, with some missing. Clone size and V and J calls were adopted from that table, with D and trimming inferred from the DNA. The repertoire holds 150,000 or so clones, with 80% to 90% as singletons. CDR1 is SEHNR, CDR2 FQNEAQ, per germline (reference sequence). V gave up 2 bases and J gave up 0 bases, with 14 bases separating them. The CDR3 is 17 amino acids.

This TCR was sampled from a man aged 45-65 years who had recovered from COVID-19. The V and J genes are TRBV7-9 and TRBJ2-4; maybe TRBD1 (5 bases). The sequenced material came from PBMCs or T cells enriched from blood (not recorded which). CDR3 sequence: CASSLLTDKLAKNIQYF. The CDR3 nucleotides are TGTGCCAGCAGCTTACTGACAGACAAGTTAGCCAAAAACATTCAGTACTTC.